The entry below describes one T cell receptor beta chain. The V gene's germline CDR1 is SGHVS and CDR2 FNYEAQ. This CDR3 spans 15 amino acids. V dropped 5 bases and J dropped 6; count of bases not matched to a gene: 12. This sample was included in a study of cytomegalovirus exposure and HLA in healthy donors. This PCR relied on a set of 60 Vbeta primers and 13 Jbeta primers. Measured with immunoSEQ multiplex PCR; TCRdb has only the in-frame clones, and not every one. The table includes about 160,000 clones, roughly 81% detected once. This TCR was recovered from a woman aged 45-65 years in good health and CMV-seronegative. Sequencing used PBMCs. This sequence joins TRBV7-6 and TRBJ1-1; 7 positions match TRBD1. As DNA, the CDR3 is TGTGCCAGCAGCCTGGACCGGGCCCAGGGGGCTGAAGCTTTCTTT. It is translated as CASSLDRAQGAEAFF. The full variable domain, with the rest looked up from reference TRBV7-6 and TRBJ1-1, is GAGVSQSPRYKVTKRGQDVALRCDPISGHVSLYWYRQALGQGPEFLTYFNYEAQQDKSGLPNDRFSAERPEGSISTLTIQRTEQRDSAMYRCASSLDRAQGAEAFFGQGTRLTVV.